Described below is a single TCR beta chain sequence and its context. What antigen it recognizes has not been identified. One base away there is no much larger clone; base qualities are not given. At the junction V is shortened by 9 bases and J by 0 bases; bases outside the gene matches: 14. From the cysteine up to the phenylalanine, the CDR3 has a length of 17 residues. Only CDR3 DNA is held: 51 bases, read in frame from base 1. The germline V gene yields ENHRY for CDR1 and SYGVKD for CDR2. The immunoSEQ Assay, a bias-controlled multiplex PCR, was used to amplify TCRbeta CDR3 regions from genomic DNA. The study's processing was this. The number of nucleated cells in each sample was estimated by amplification of reference gene primers within the assay. Sequence reads were collapsed and filtered to measure the absolute abundance of every unique TCRbeta CDR3 rearrangement. For each sample, productive Simpson clonality was calculated by taking the square root of Simpson's diversity index across productive rearrangements. The table was pulled from immuneACCESS by TCRdb, which kept in-frame rearrangements only. Such tables lose some clones; where checked, under half of the loss comes from unresolved V genes, and the rest has no known cause. D and trimming come from the DNA, and the V and J calls and clone size come from that table. Present in this sample are about 370,000 clones, 90% of which were seen just once. The ten largest clonotypes hold 6.5% of the sample.

The source of the sample is a study of blood T cell repertoires in COVID-19 (dated by TCRdb to about 2020). At the level of the whole study: The collaborator samples originated in the United States, Italy and Spain and spanned the acute and convalescent phases of COVID-19. The material from the prospective study consisted of cDNA or gDNA derived from T cells, B-cell-depleted T cells, or PBMCs. Subjects who had been exposed to COVID-19, were actively infected with it, or had recovered from it provided the deeply sampled blood TCRbeta repertoires that made up the dataset. The repertoires were made available in a free public database intended to serve as a resource for research on the immune response to SARS-CoV-2. Samples came from the ongoing ImmuneRACE study (first 160 participants) plus 1,254 subjects from 6 global collaborators. Sample metadata almost always included a de-identified subject ID, COVID-19 status, age in years and sex. HLA class I and class II types, where available, came from metadata supplied by the sample provider rather than from assay-based typing.

Collaborating institutions collected whole blood in K2EDTA tubes following their own protocols. For TCRbeta analysis, collaborators shipped samples as frozen whole blood, isolated PBMCs, or DNA extracted from either of those sample types. The investigation overall reported the following: Clinical and demographic metadata were provided uncurated, with the amount varying by source and participant.

Sequenced material: peripheral blood. The rearranged chain carries TRBV10-3 and TRBJ1-5, with 7 bases matching TRBD1. This TCR came from a man between 18 and 29 years old with active or convalescent COVID-19. The nucleotides read TGTGCCATTGGGTCCGACAAGACAGGGTATAGCAATCAGCCCCAGCATTTT. Its protein reads: CAIGSDKTGYSNQPQHF.